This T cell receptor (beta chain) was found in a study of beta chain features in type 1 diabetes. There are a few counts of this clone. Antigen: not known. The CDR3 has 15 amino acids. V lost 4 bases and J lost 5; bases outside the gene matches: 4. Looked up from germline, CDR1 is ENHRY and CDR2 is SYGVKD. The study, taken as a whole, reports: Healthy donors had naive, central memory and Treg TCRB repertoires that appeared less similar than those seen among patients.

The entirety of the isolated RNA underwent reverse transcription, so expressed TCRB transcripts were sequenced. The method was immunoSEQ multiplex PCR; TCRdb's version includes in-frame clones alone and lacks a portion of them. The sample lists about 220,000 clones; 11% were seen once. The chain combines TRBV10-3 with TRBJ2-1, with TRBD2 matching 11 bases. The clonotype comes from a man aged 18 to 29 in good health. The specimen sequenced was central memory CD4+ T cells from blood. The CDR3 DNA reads TGTGCCATCAGTGCCGGGACTAGCGGTAACAATGAGCAGTTCTTC. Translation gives CAISAGTSGNNEQFF.